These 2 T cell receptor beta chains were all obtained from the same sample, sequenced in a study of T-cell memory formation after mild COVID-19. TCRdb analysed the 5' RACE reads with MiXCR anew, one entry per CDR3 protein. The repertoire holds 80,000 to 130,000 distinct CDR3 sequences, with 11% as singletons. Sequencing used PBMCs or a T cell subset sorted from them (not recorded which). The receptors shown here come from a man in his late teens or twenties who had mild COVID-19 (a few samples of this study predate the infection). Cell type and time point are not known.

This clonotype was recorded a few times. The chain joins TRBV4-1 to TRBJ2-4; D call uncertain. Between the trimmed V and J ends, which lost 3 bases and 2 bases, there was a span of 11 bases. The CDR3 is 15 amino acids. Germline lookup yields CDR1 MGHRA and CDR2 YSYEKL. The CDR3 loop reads CASSHRPTPKNIQYF. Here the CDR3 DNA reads TGCGCCAGCAGCCACAGACCCACTCCCAAAAACATTCAGTACTTC.

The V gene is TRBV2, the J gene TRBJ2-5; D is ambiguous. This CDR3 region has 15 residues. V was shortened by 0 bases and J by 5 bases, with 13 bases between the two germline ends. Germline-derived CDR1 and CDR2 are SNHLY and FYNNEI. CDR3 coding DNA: TGTGCCAGCAGTGAAGCTGGATTCCATACGGAGACCCAGTACTTC. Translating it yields CASSEAGFHTETQYF.